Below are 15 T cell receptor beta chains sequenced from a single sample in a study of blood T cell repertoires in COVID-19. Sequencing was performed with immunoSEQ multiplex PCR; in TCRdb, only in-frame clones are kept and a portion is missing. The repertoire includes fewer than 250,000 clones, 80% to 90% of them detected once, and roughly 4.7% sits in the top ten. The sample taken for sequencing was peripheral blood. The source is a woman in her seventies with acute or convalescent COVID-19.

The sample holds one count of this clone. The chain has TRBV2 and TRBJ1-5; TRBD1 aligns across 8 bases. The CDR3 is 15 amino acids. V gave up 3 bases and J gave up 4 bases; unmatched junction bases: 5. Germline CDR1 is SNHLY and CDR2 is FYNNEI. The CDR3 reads CASSDRGLRNQPQHF. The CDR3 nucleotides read TGTGCCAGCAGTGACAGGGGGCTGAGAAATCAGCCCCAGCATTTT.

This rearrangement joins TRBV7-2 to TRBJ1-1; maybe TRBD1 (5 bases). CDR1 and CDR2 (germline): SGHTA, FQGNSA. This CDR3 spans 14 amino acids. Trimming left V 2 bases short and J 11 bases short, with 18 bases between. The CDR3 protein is CASSLIQGAVRAFF. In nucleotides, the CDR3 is TGTGCCAGCAGCTTAATCCAAGGGGCCGTCCGGGCTTTCTTT.

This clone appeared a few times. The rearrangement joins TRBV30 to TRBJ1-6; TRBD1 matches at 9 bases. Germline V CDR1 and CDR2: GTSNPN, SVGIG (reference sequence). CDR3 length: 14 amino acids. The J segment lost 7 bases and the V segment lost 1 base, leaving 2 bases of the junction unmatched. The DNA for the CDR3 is TGTGCCTGGAGTGGAGGGACAGGGAATTCACCCCTCCACTTT. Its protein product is CAWSGGTGNSPLHF.

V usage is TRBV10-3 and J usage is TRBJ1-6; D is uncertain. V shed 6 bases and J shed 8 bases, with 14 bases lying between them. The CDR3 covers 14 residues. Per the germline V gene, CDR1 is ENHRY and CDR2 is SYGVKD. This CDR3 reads CAISPGPGDSPLHF. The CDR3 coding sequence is TGTGCCATCAGCCCGGGCCCCGGGGATTCACCCCTCCACTTT.

The CDR3, as DNA: TGTGCCAGCAGCTTACAAGGGGCGGACTATGGCTACACCTTC. It encodes CASSLQGADYGYTF. The V and J genes are TRBV7-2 and TRBJ1-2, with D possibly being TRBD1 (5 bases). The CDR3 is made up of 14 amino acids. V shed 2 bases and J shed 3 bases, with 10 bases lying between them. CDR1 and CDR2 from the germline V gene are SGHTA and FQGNSA. Using reference TRBV7-2 and TRBJ1-2 for the parts outside the CDR3, the full variable domain is GAGVSQSPSNKVTEKGKDVELRCDPISGHTALYWYRQSLGQGLEFLIYFQGNSAPDKSGLPSDRFSAERTGGSVSTLTIQRTQQEDSAVYLCASSLQGADYGYTFGSGTRLTVV.

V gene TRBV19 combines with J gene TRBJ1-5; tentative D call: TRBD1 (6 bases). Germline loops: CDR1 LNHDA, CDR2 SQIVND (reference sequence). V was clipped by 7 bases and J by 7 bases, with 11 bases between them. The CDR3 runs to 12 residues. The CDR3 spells CASNTGRQPQHF. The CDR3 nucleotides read TGTGCCAGTAACACAGGGCGCCAGCCCCAGCATTTT.

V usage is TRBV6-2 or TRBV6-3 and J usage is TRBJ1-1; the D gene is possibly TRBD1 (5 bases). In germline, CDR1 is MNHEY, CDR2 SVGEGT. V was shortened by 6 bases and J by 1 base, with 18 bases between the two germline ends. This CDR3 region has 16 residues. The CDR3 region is CASSAPNGRANTEAFF. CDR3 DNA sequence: TGTGCCAGCAGCGCCCCAAATGGCAGGGCGAACACTGAAGCTTTCTTT.

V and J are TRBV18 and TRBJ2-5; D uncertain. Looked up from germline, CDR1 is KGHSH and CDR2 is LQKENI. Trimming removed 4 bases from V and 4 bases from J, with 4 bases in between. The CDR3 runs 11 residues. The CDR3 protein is CASSLGETQYF. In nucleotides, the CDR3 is TGTGCCAGCTCACTCGGAGAGACCCAGTACTTC.

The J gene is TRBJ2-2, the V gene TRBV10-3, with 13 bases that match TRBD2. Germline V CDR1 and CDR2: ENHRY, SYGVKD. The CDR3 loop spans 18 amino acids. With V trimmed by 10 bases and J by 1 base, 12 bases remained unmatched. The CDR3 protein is CATGAGTSGVWNTGELFF. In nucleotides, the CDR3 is TGTGCCACCGGTGCGGGGACTAGCGGGGTTTGGAACACCGGGGAGCTGTTTTTT.

DNA of the CDR3: TGTGCCAGCAGGAGTTGGGGACAGAGTTATGGCTACACCTTC. Residues: CASRSWGQSYGYTF. The V gene is TRBV6-5, the J gene TRBJ1-2; the match to TRBD1 covers 7 bases. The CDR3 has 14 amino acids. V dropped 6 bases and J dropped 5; count of bases not matched to a gene: 9. The germline V gene encodes CDR1 MNHEY and CDR2 SVGAGI.

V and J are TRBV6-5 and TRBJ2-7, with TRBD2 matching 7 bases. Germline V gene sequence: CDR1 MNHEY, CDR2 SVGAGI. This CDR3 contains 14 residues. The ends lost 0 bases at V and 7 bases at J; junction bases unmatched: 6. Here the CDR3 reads CASSYSFSAGEQYF. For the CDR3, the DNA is TGTGCCAGCAGTTACTCGTTTTCAGCGGGGGAGCAGTACTTC.

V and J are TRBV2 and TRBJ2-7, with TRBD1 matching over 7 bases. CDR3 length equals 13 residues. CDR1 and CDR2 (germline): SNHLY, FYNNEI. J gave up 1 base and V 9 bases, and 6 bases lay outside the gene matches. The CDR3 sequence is CASRRDSSYEQYF. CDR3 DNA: TGTGCCAGTCGCCGGGACAGTTCCTACGAGCAGTACTTC.

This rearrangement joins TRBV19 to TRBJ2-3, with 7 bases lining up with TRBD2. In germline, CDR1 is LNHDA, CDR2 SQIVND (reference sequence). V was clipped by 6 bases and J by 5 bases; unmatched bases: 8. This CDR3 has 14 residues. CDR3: CASSPGEGLDTQYF. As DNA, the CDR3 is TGTGCCAGTAGCCCTGGGGAGGGGTTAGATACGCAGTATTTT.

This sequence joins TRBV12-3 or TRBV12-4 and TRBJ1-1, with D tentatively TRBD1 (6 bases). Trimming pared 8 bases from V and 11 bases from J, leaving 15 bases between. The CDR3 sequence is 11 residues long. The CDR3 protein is CASSRGRFAFF. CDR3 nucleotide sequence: TGTGCCAGCTCCAGGGGAAGGTTCGCTTTCTTT.

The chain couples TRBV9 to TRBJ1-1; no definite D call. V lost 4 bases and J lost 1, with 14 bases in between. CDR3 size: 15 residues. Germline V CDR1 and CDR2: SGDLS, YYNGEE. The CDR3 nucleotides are TGTGCCAGCAGCCCCCGCGGAGGGTCGAACACTGAAGCTTTCTTT. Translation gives CASSPRGGSNTEAFF.